This paragraph covers one T cell receptor beta chain sequence. Its target is unknown. A read error may produce the germline difference seen at one junction end. Using RNA template, CDR3s of TCR alpha and beta were amplified with iRepertoire arm-PCR. One-step reverse transcription and amplification started from approximately 100-400 ng of tissue mRNA or PBMC total RNA. TCRdb reprocessed the multiplex PCR reads via MiXCR and lists one record per CDR3 protein. The profile shows around 90,000 distinct CDR3 sequences, 40% of them singletons. This entry is derived from a study of glioma-infiltrating T cells. Points from the study as a whole: Above-expected tissue-blood divergence occurred in all gliomas, most in low-grade ones. Only very few CDR3 sequences appeared in both tissue and blood.

CDR3 length: 14 residues. The germline gives CDR1 DFQATT, CDR2 SNEGSKA (reference sequence). The clonotype comes from a human donor with low-grade glioma or glioblastoma, undergoing nonglioma brain surgery, or in good health (not recorded which). The sequenced sample was glioma tissue, nonneoplastic brain tissue, or PBMCs (not recorded which). V and J are TRBV20-1 and TRBJ1-6; TRBD1 might be the D (5 bases). The DNA of the CDR3 is TGCAGTGCTAGAACGACAGCGCGTAATTCACCCCTCCGCTTT. This sequence encodes CSARTTARNSPLRF.